Below, 22 T cell receptor beta chains from the same sample are listed, as sequenced in a study of identical twins (dated by TCRdb to the mid-2010s). The method behind the library was 5' RACE. For sequencing, an Illumina HiSeq 2000 was employed. The public sequencing data were trimmed at Q25 with fastp and processed into clonotypes with MiXCR by TCRdb, which kept only in-frame beta chains. Every distinct CDR3 protein forms one entry, paired with its most common genes and DNA. The sample table lists under 300,000 distinct CDR3 sequences, roughly an eighth of them with a count of one. The top ten clonotypes cover 4% of the sample. The same sample was also studied in work on yellow fever vaccine responses in identical twins.

The sequencing sample was made of memory (CD45RO+) T cells sorted from blood. Sample cell subset or site, as interpreted from the label and publication: CD45RO+ enriched T cells. Receptor source: a woman between 18 and 30 years old in good health.

The V and J genes are TRBV4-3 and TRBJ2-1; D remains unclear. Germline CDR1 and CDR2: LGHNA and YSLEER. CDR3 length equals 13 residues. Trimming stripped 1 base from V and 9 bases from J, with 10 bases between. CDR3 nucleotide sequence: TGCGCCAGCAGCCAAGGGGTACCCGGTGAGCAGTTCTTC. It specifies CASSQGVPGEQFF.

This clonotype was picked up many times. The rearrangement joins TRBV6-1 to TRBJ2-5; 11 nucleotides line up with TRBD1. With 7 bases clipped from V and 2 bases from J, the junction kept 6 bases outside the gene matches. CDR3 length: 15 residues. Germline lookup yields CDR1 MNHNS and CDR2 SASEGT. In DNA, the CDR3 is TGTGCCAGCACCCTCGGGACAGGGGGACAAGAGACCCAGTACTTC. Translating it yields CASTLGTGGQETQYF.

J is TRBJ2-3 and V is TRBV7-9; TRBD1 agrees at 7 bases. CDR3 length: 16 amino acids. The germline gives CDR1 SEHNR, CDR2 FQNEAQ (reference sequence). Trimming removed 6 bases from V and 0 bases from J; junction bases left unmatched: 9. The CDR3 sequence is CASRPNRGPSTDTQYF. CDR3 DNA sequence: TGTGCCAGCAGACCCAACAGGGGCCCCAGCACAGATACGCAGTATTTT.

The V gene is TRBV7-6, the J gene TRBJ2-7; TRBD2 might be the D (6 bases). The CDR3 consists of 15 residues. Trimming stripped 5 bases from V and 1 base from J, with 15 bases between. Germline V CDR1 and CDR2: SGHVS, FNYEAQ. CDR3 nucleotides: TGTGCCAGCAGCCCGGTTCCGGGGGAATCCTACGAGCAGTACTTC. Encoded protein: CASSPVPGESYEQYF.

This chain links TRBV11-1 with TRBJ2-6; 10 nucleotides line up with TRBD2. V was pared by 2 bases and J by 0 bases, with 10 bases of the junction left unmatched. CDR1 is SGHAT, CDR2 FQDESV, per germline (reference sequence). CDR3 length: 20 residues. CDR3 loop: CASSLKVGSGRASGANVLTF. The CDR3 DNA reads as TGTGCCAGCAGCTTAAAGGTTGGGAGCGGGAGGGCCTCTGGGGCCAACGTCCTGACTTTC.

The sample holds a few counts of this clonotype. J is TRBJ2-3 and V is TRBV7-8; 11 bases line up with TRBD2. CDR3 length equals 16 residues. Trimming at V came to 8 bases and at J to 4 bases, leaving 11 bases not matched to a gene. Germline CDR1 is SGHVS and CDR2 is FQNEAQ. The CDR3 loop is CASGYFSGRAADTQYF. CDR3 DNA: TGTGCCAGCGGGTATTTTAGCGGGAGGGCGGCAGATACGCAGTATTTT.

This clonotype was detected many times. The V gene is TRBV20-1, the J gene TRBJ2-1, with 9 bases lining up with TRBD2. This CDR3 is 15 amino acids long. Germline V gives CDR1 DFQATT, CDR2 SNEGSKA (reference sequence). With 2 bases clipped from V and 6 bases from J, the junction kept 8 bases outside the gene matches. The CDR3 sequence is CSARSSREGVNEQFF. The CDR3 DNA is TGCAGTGCTAGATCATCGCGGGAGGGCGTCAATGAGCAGTTCTTC.

The V and J genes are TRBV15 and TRBJ2-5; D remains unclear. V was trimmed by 5 bases and J by 2 bases, leaving 18 bases between them. CDR1 LNHNV and CDR2 YYDKDF come from the germline V gene (reference sequence). The CDR3 consists of 16 residues. The chain's CDR3 is CATSATRKIPQETQYF. CDR3 nucleotide sequence: TGTGCCACCAGCGCGACGAGGAAGATCCCTCAAGAGACCCAGTACTTC.

This chain uses TRBV20-1 with TRBJ2-5; a weak D match, TRBD2 (6 bases). The CDR3 totals 12 residues. Germline assignment: CDR1 DFQATT and CDR2 SNEGSKA (reference sequence). CDR3 residues: CCAGSRDKTQYF. The CDR3, as DNA: TGCTGCGCGGGGTCCCGTGATAAGACCCAGTACTTC.

This clonotype showed up just a few times. V and J are TRBV9 and TRBJ1-1; TRBD1 might be the D (6 bases). The CDR3 totals 13 residues. Between the trimmed V and J ends, which lost 0 bases and 8 bases, there was a span of 11 bases. The germline CDR1 and CDR2 sequences are SGDLS and YYNGEE. The CDR3 nucleotides read TGTGCCAGCAGCGTAGCCTCCGGGACAGAAGCTTTCTTT. It encodes CASSVASGTEAFF.

This clonotype has just a few counts. The chain uses TRBV27 and TRBJ2-3, with 9 bases aligning to TRBD2. CDR3 size: 13 residues. V was clipped by 5 bases and J by 7 bases; unmatched bases: 4. The germline V gene encodes CDR1 MNHEY and CDR2 SMNVEV (reference sequence). This CDR3 reads CASSVREGNTQYF. DNA of the CDR3: TGTGCCAGCAGTGTGCGGGAGGGGAATACGCAGTATTTT.

CDR3 amino acids: CASDFARRLAGRSGANVLTF. CDR3 nucleotides: TGTGCCAGTGATTTTGCTCGGCGGCTAGCGGGCCGCTCTGGGGCCAACGTCCTGACTTTC. The V and J genes are TRBV12-3 or TRBV12-4 and TRBJ2-6; 8 bases fit TRBD2. V lost 9 bases, J lost 0 bases, and 19 bases stayed unmatched. The CDR3 is 20 amino acids.

J is TRBJ1-3 and V is TRBV4-2, with 7 bases lining up with TRBD1. The trim removed 3 bases at V and 4 bases at J, leaving 33 bases unmatched. The CDR3 is 24 amino acids. Germline CDR1 LGHNA, CDR2 YNFKEQ. The CDR3 DNA is TGTGCCAGCAGCCAGGGGGGCCCATTCCGGGACAGAGGCCGGAGGTGGTCAAGCGGAAACACCATATATTTT. Translated, it gives CASSQGGPFRDRGRRWSSGNTIYF.

The chain has TRBV30 and TRBJ2-3, with no clear D. The CDR3 has 12 residues. Trimming took 7 bases from V and 0 from J, leaving 8 bases between them. Germline V gene lookup returns CDR1 GTSNPN and CDR2 SVGIG (reference sequence). CDR3 residues: CAFRVSTDTQYF. The CDR3 DNA follows: TGTGCCTTTCGGGTTAGCACAGATACGCAGTATTTT.

Ten or more counts support this clonotype. The rearrangement joins TRBV12-3 or TRBV12-4 to TRBJ1-1; the match to TRBD1 covers 7 bases. V lost 1 base to trimming and J lost 1 base; unmatched junction nucleotides: 9. The CDR3 totals 17 residues. CDR3 in DNA: TGTGCCAGCAGTTTAGGAAGCTGGACAGGAGAGAACACTGAAGCTTTCTTT. Translating it yields CASSLGSWTGENTEAFF.

The sample holds a few counts of this clonotype. This chain connects TRBV12-3 or TRBV12-4 to TRBJ2-1; D uncertain. This CDR3 contains 14 residues. Trimming took off 3 bases at V and 10 bases at J, with 16 bases between the two ends. Here the CDR3 reads CASSLGIQLREQFF. CDR3 coding DNA: TGTGCCAGCAGTTTGGGCATTCAGCTGCGAGAGCAGTTCTTC.

This clonotype was counted only a few times. The V gene is TRBV24-1, the J gene TRBJ2-4, with D perhaps assigned TRBD1 or TRBD2 (6 bases each). Germline CDR1 KGHDR, CDR2 SFDVKD. The CDR3 loop spans 16 amino acids. The V end was cut by 4 bases, the J end by 0 bases, with 12 bases between. CDR3 coding DNA: TGTGCCACCAGTGAGGGGGGACACCAAGCCAAAAACATTCAGTACTTC. Its translation: CATSEGGHQAKNIQYF.

In this sample, this clonotype turned up a few times. This sequence joins TRBV20-1 and TRBJ1-5; 8 bases fit TRBD1. CDR1 DFQATT and CDR2 SNEGSKA come from the germline V gene (reference sequence). The junction had 7 bases not matched to a gene; V was cut back by 4 bases and J by 5 bases. The length of the CDR3 is 14 residues. The CDR3 loop is CSATGGQGHQPQHF. The CDR3 DNA reads as TGCAGTGCTACCGGAGGACAGGGACATCAGCCCCAGCATTTT.

This clonotype was observed many times. The rearrangement links TRBV5-1 to TRBJ2-1; 9 bases line up with TRBD2. Germline CDR1 SGHRS, CDR2 YFSETQ. Trimming removed 3 bases from V and 3 bases from J; junction bases left unmatched: 4. This CDR3 spans 15 amino acids. CDR3 bases: TGCGCCAGCAGCTCTATAGCGGGAGACTACAATGAGCAGTTCTTC. Translated, it gives CASSSIAGDYNEQFF.

V usage is TRBV4-2 and J usage is TRBJ2-1; 9 bases are shared with TRBD2. This CDR3 spans 18 amino acids. The junction had 9 bases not matched to a gene; V was cut back by 0 bases and J by 3 bases. Germline V CDR1 and CDR2: LGHNA, YNFKEQ. The CDR3 sequence is CASSQDLSGLAIYNEQFF. CDR3 in DNA: TGTGCCAGCAGCCAAGATCTTTCCGGACTAGCGATCTACAATGAGCAGTTCTTC.

V and J are TRBV24-1 and TRBJ2-1; 8 positions agree with TRBD1. This CDR3 has 11 residues. J gave up 10 bases and V 9 bases, and 4 bases lay outside the gene matches. The germline CDR1 and CDR2 sequences are KGHDR and SFDVKD. For the CDR3, the DNA is TGTGCCACCCAAGGGACAGGCGAGCAGTTCTTC. It codes for CATQGTGEQFF.

The chain employs TRBV10-3 and TRBJ1-6, with a tentative D call TRBD1 (6 bases). Trimming removed 5 bases from V and 5 bases from J, with 13 bases in between. In germline, CDR1 is ENHRY, CDR2 SYGVKD. This CDR3 spans 15 amino acids. CDR3 DNA sequence: TGTGCCATCAGTAACTCAGGGGCGAATAATTCACCCCTCCACTTT. Translation: CAISNSGANNSPLHF.